This T cell receptor (beta chain) was identified during a study of lymphopenia after photon versus proton radiotherapy. Method: immunoSEQ multiplex PCR; TCRdb's copy keeps in-frame clones and lacks some. The sample records over 35,000 clones, about 85% being singletons. This specimen consisted of peripheral blood, obtained from a patient treated with proton-based radiotherapy. This TCR came from a woman in her seventies with pancreatic cancer.

This CDR3 is CASSRQGAYNEQFF. The DNA for the CDR3 is TGTGCCAGTAGTCGGCAGGGGGCTTACAATGAGCAGTTCTTC. The chain links TRBV19 to TRBJ2-1; 8 bases fit TRBD1. The V and J ends lost 5 bases and 4 bases, in that order; junction bases with no gene match: 4. Germline V lookup: CDR1 LNHDA, CDR2 SQIVND (reference sequence). The CDR3 is 14 amino acids.